This is a list of T cell receptor beta chains from one sample in a study of blood T cell repertoires in COVID-19. Here immunoSEQ multiplex PCR was the method, and the copy in TCRdb shows in-frame clones only, minus some. The sample holds hundreds of thousands of clones, roughly 85% seen once. Material for sequencing was peripheral blood. These receptors were taken from a man in his fifties or sixties with active or convalescent COVID-19. The CDR3 runs from the conserved cysteine through the conserved F or W. D genes are given only for firm matches. Clone size is given for some rows only: seen once, a few or many times, or a class if the clone is expanded.

CDR3 protein: CASGHSSADTQYF
CDR3 DNA: TGTGCCAGTGGACATTCGAGCGCAGATACGCAGTATTTT
D gene: .
V gene: TRBV19
clone size: .
CDR3 length: 13
J gene: TRBJ2-3

CDR3 protein: CASSLRLAEEQYF
CDR3 DNA: TGTGCCAGCAGCTTAAGACTAGCGGAGGAGCAGTACTTC
D gene: TRBD2
V gene: TRBV13
clone size: .
CDR3 length: 13
J gene: TRBJ2-7

CDR3 protein: CATGTGYNEQFF
CDR3 DNA: TGTGCCACCGGGACAGGTTACAATGAGCAGTTCTTC
D gene: TRBD1
V gene: TRBV6-5
clone size: .
CDR3 length: 12
J gene: TRBJ2-1

CDR3 protein: CASSQSGTGNQPQHF
CDR3 DNA: TGTGCCAGCAGCCAATCCGGGACAGGGAATCAGCCCCAGCATTTT
D gene: TRBD1
V gene: TRBV16
clone size: .
CDR3 length: 15
J gene: TRBJ1-5

CDR3 protein: CASSPGTDPEAFF
CDR3 DNA: TGTGCCAGCAGCCCTGGGACAGACCCTGAAGCTTTCTTT
D gene: TRBD1
V gene: TRBV5-6
clone size: once
CDR3 length: 13
J gene: TRBJ1-1

CDR3 protein: CASSVRGQVNEKLFF
CDR3 DNA: TGTGCCAGCAGTGTCCGGGGACAGGTTAATGAAAAACTGTTTTTT
D gene: TRBD1
V gene: TRBV2
clone size: .
CDR3 length: 15
J gene: TRBJ1-4

CDR3 protein: CASSDVGREQFF
CDR3 DNA: TGTGCCAGCAGTGACGTTGGCAGGGAGCAGTTCTTC
D gene: .
V gene: TRBV6-4
clone size: .
CDR3 length: 12
J gene: TRBJ2-1

CDR3 protein: CASSLDGGRSGNTIYF
CDR3 DNA: TGTGCCAGCAGCTTAGACGGAGGGAGGTCTGGAAACACCATATATTTT
D gene: .
V gene: TRBV7-2
clone size: .
CDR3 length: 16
J gene: TRBJ1-3

CDR3 protein: CASSPGGSGNTIYF
CDR3 DNA: TGTGCCAGCAGTCCCGGCGGCTCTGGAAACACCATATATTTT
D gene: .
V gene: TRBV7-2
clone size: few
CDR3 length: 14
J gene: TRBJ1-3

CDR3 protein: CAWSLEQGKRGYTF
CDR3 DNA: TGTGCCTGGAGTCTCGAACAGGGAAAGCGCGGCTACACCTTC
D gene: .
V gene: TRBV30
clone size: .
CDR3 length: 14
J gene: TRBJ1-2

CDR3 protein: CASSYRPIGNQPQHF
CDR3 DNA: TGTGCCAGTAGTTACAGGCCCATTGGCAATCAGCCCCAGCATTTT
D gene: .
V gene: TRBV19
clone size: .
CDR3 length: 15
J gene: TRBJ1-5

CDR3 protein: CASSQEGWGNQPQHF
CDR3 DNA: TGCGCCAGCAGCCAAGAGGGCTGGGGCAATCAGCCCCAGCATTTT
D gene: .
V gene: TRBV4-1
clone size: .
CDR3 length: 15
J gene: TRBJ1-5

CDR3 protein: CASSLTSGSVADTQYF
CDR3 DNA: TGTGCCAGCAGTTTGACTAGCGGGAGTGTAGCAGATACGCAGTATTTT
D gene: TRBD2
V gene: TRBV6-2/TRBV6-3
clone size: .
CDR3 length: 16
J gene: TRBJ2-3

CDR3 protein: CASSAGRPGELFF
CDR3 DNA: TGTGCCAGCTCAGCGGGCCGGCCCGGGGAGCTGTTTTTT
D gene: .
V gene: TRBV19
clone size: .
CDR3 length: 13
J gene: TRBJ2-2

CDR3 protein: CASSSGGSGNTEAFF
CDR3 DNA: TGCGCCAGCAGCTCAGGGGGCAGCGGGAACACTGAAGCTTTCTTT
D gene: TRBD1
V gene: TRBV5-1
clone size: few
CDR3 length: 15
J gene: TRBJ1-1

CDR3 protein: CASSPPPRGNYPDTQYF
CDR3 DNA: TGTGCCAGCTCACCACCTCCCAGGGGAAACTACCCAGATACGCAGTATTTT
D gene: .
V gene: TRBV18
clone size: .
CDR3 length: 17
J gene: TRBJ2-3

CDR3 protein: CASSLGGNNSPLHF
CDR3 DNA: TGCGCCAGCAGCCTAGGGGGAAATAATTCACCCCTCCACTTT
D gene: .
V gene: TRBV10-2
clone size: .
CDR3 length: 14
J gene: TRBJ1-6

CDR3 protein: CASSARSGREGPTDTQYF
CDR3 DNA: TGTGCCAGCAGCGCCCGTTCCGGCCGGGAGGGCCCGACAGATACGCAGTATTTT
D gene: TRBD2
V gene: TRBV9
clone size: .
CDR3 length: 18
J gene: TRBJ2-3

CDR3 protein: CASSRLGGRGELFF
CDR3 DNA: TGTGCCAGTAGTCGCCTCGGGGGGCGCGGGGAGCTGTTTTTT
D gene: .
V gene: TRBV19
clone size: once
CDR3 length: 14
J gene: TRBJ2-2

CDR3 protein: CASRLAGRPNEQFF
CDR3 DNA: TGTGCCTCGAGACTAGCGGGGCGCCCCAATGAGCAGTTCTTC
D gene: TRBD2
V gene: TRBV30
clone size: .
CDR3 length: 14
J gene: TRBJ2-1

CDR3 protein: CSATADTQYF
CDR3 DNA: TGCAGTGCTACCGCAGATACGCAGTATTTT
D gene: .
V gene: TRBV20-1
clone size: .
CDR3 length: 10
J gene: TRBJ2-3

CDR3 protein: CASSLVVTYYNEQFF
CDR3 DNA: TGTGCCAGCAGCTTGGTGGTGACTTACTACAATGAGCAGTTCTTC
D gene: .
V gene: TRBV5-6
clone size: .
CDR3 length: 15
J gene: TRBJ2-1

CDR3 protein: CASSTGTGFQGYTF
CDR3 DNA: TGTGCCAGTAGCACCGGGACAGGTTTTCAGGGCTACACCTTC
D gene: TRBD1
V gene: TRBV19
clone size: .
CDR3 length: 14
J gene: TRBJ1-2

CDR3 protein: CASSRRGTGGNTIYF
CDR3 DNA: TGTGCCAGCAGCCGACGCGGGACAGGCGGAAACACCATATATTTT
D gene: TRBD1
V gene: TRBV3-1/TRBV3-2
clone size: .
CDR3 length: 15
J gene: TRBJ1-3

CDR3 protein: CASSRDRGNTEAFF
CDR3 DNA: TGTGCCAGCAGCCGGGACAGGGGGAACACTGAAGCTTTCTTT
D gene: TRBD1
V gene: TRBV3-1/TRBV3-2
clone size: few
CDR3 length: 14
J gene: TRBJ1-1

CDR3 protein: CASSQGWGVGTDTQYF
CDR3 DNA: TGTGCCAGCAGCCAAGGATGGGGAGTTGGCACAGATACGCAGTATTTT
D gene: .
V gene: TRBV27
clone size: .
CDR3 length: 16
J gene: TRBJ2-3

CDR3 protein: CASSPGTVETQYF
CDR3 DNA: TGTGCCAGCTCACCCGGGACAGTAGAGACCCAGTACTTC
D gene: TRBD1
V gene: TRBV18
clone size: once
CDR3 length: 13
J gene: TRBJ2-5

CDR3 protein: CASSPGAAAYNEQFF
CDR3 DNA: TGTGCCAGCAGCCCAGGGGCGGCGGCTTACAATGAGCAGTTCTTC
D gene: .
V gene: TRBV7-2
clone size: .
CDR3 length: 15
J gene: TRBJ2-1

CDR3 protein: CASSVQMNTEAFF
CDR3 DNA: TGTGCCAGCAGCGTCCAGATGAACACTGAAGCTTTCTTT
D gene: .
V gene: TRBV9
clone size: .
CDR3 length: 13
J gene: TRBJ1-1

CDR3 protein: CASSRTGATTPNLNTEAFF
CDR3 DNA: TGCGCCAGCAGCCGAACAGGGGCCACCACACCCAACCTTAACACTGAAGCTTTCTTT
D gene: TRBD1
V gene: TRBV5-1
clone size: .
CDR3 length: 19
J gene: TRBJ1-1

CDR3 protein: CASSSTGDYGYTF
CDR3 DNA: TGCGCCAGCAGCTCCACAGGGGACTATGGCTACACCTTC
D gene: TRBD1
V gene: TRBV5-1
clone size: .
CDR3 length: 13
J gene: TRBJ1-2

CDR3 protein: CASSAPGRGSYNEQFF
CDR3 DNA: TGTGCCAGCAGTGCCCCGGGGAGGGGTTCCTACAATGAGCAGTTCTTC
D gene: TRBD2
V gene: TRBV2
clone size: .
CDR3 length: 16
J gene: TRBJ2-1

CDR3 protein: CASSPSGTIYEQYF
CDR3 DNA: TGTGCCAGCAGTCCGAGCGGGACCATCTACGAGCAGTACTTC
D gene: TRBD2
V gene: TRBV28
clone size: .
CDR3 length: 14
J gene: TRBJ2-7

CDR3 protein: CASSERFLAGAYEQYF
CDR3 DNA: TGTGCCAGCAGTGAAAGGTTCCTAGCGGGGGCCTACGAGCAGTACTTC
D gene: TRBD2
V gene: TRBV6-1
clone size: few
CDR3 length: 16
J gene: TRBJ2-7

CDR3 protein: CADQTRSYGYTF
CDR3 DNA: TGTGCTGACCAAACAAGGAGCTATGGCTACACCTTC
D gene: .
V gene: TRBV30
clone size: .
CDR3 length: 12
J gene: TRBJ1-2

CDR3 protein: CASSFASGSSRGHEQYF
CDR3 DNA: TGTGCCAGCAGCTTCGCCTCCGGGAGTTCAAGGGGGCACGAGCAGTACTTC
D gene: .
V gene: TRBV7-8
clone size: .
CDR3 length: 17
J gene: TRBJ2-7

CDR3 protein: CASSSRLAGVSETQYF
CDR3 DNA: TGTGCCAGCAGCTCCCGACTAGCGGGAGTTTCGGAGACCCAGTACTTC
D gene: TRBD2
V gene: TRBV7-2
clone size: .
CDR3 length: 16
J gene: TRBJ2-5

CDR3 protein: CASSLGQGARETQYF
CDR3 DNA: TGTGCCAGCAGCTTGGGACAGGGGGCGAGAGAGACCCAGTACTTC
D gene: TRBD1
V gene: TRBV5-4
clone size: .
CDR3 length: 15
J gene: TRBJ2-5

CDR3 protein: CSVSRQGLRGNQPQHF
CDR3 DNA: TGCAGCGTTTCGAGACAGGGGCTCAGGGGCAATCAGCCCCAGCATTTT
D gene: TRBD1
V gene: TRBV29-1
clone size: .
CDR3 length: 16
J gene: TRBJ1-5

CDR3 protein: CASSPGGAPEAFF
CDR3 DNA: TGTGCCAGCTCACCAGGGGGGGCCCCTGAAGCTTTCTTT
D gene: .
V gene: TRBV18
clone size: .
CDR3 length: 13
J gene: TRBJ1-1

CDR3 protein: CASSVRVIGTEAFF
CDR3 DNA: TGTGCCAGCAGCGTCAGGGTCATAGGCACTGAAGCTTTCTTT
D gene: .
V gene: TRBV2
clone size: .
CDR3 length: 14
J gene: TRBJ1-1

CDR3 protein: CASSPASVPYNEQFF
CDR3 DNA: TGTGCCAGCAGCCCAGCTAGCGTACCCTACAATGAGCAGTTCTTC
D gene: .
V gene: TRBV7-3
clone size: .
CDR3 length: 15
J gene: TRBJ2-1

CDR3 protein: CASSPGTGGLRAEAFF
CDR3 DNA: TGTGCCAGCAGCCCCGGGACAGGGGGCCTGAGGGCTGAAGCTTTCTTT
D gene: TRBD1
V gene: TRBV7-8
clone size: .
CDR3 length: 16
J gene: TRBJ1-1

CDR3 protein: CASSLGDRVDSPLHF
CDR3 DNA: TGTGCCAGCAGCTTAGGCGACAGGGTGGACTCACCCCTCCACTTT
D gene: TRBD1
V gene: TRBV7-9
clone size: .
CDR3 length: 15
J gene: TRBJ1-6

CDR3 protein: CATSDPSGGAGELFF
CDR3 DNA: TGTGCCACCAGTGATCCCTCCGGCGGAGCCGGGGAGCTGTTTTTT
D gene: .
V gene: TRBV24-1
clone size: .
CDR3 length: 15
J gene: TRBJ2-2

CDR3 protein: CASSPGFTGELFF
CDR3 DNA: TGCGCCAGCAGCCCAGGGTTTACCGGGGAGCTGTTTTTT
D gene: .
V gene: TRBV5-1
clone size: .
CDR3 length: 13
J gene: TRBJ2-2

CDR3 protein: CASSIRTGYTDTQYF
CDR3 DNA: TGTGCCAGTAGTATTCGGACAGGCTACACAGATACGCAGTATTTT
D gene: TRBD1
V gene: TRBV19
clone size: .
CDR3 length: 15
J gene: TRBJ2-3

CDR3 protein: CASSLGGGVETQYF
CDR3 DNA: TGTGCCAGCAGCCTGGGAGGGGGAGTGGAGACCCAGTACTTC
D gene: .
V gene: TRBV7-2
clone size: .
CDR3 length: 14
J gene: TRBJ2-5